Presented here are 29 T cell receptor beta chains from one specimen sequenced in a study of blood T cell repertoires in COVID-19. The table came from immunoSEQ multiplex PCR; TCRdb's copy has only in-frame clones and leaves some out. The table includes about 260,000 clones, less than 90% detected once. Sequenced input: peripheral blood. These receptors came from a woman aged 40 to 55 who had recovered from COVID-19.

This chain links TRBV7-6 with TRBJ1-4; 8 bases agree with TRBD1. Germline assignment: CDR1 SGHVS and CDR2 FNYEAQ. V trimming: 6 bases; J trimming: 8 bases; junction bases outside the gene matches: 11. The CDR3 is 15 amino acids. Here the CDR3 reads CASRPGTGGSEKLFF. CDR3 coding DNA: TGTGCCAGCAGGCCCGGGACAGGAGGGAGCGAAAAACTGTTTTTT. The full variable domain, rest sourced from reference TRBV7-6 and TRBJ1-4, is GAGVSQSPRYKVTKRGQDVALRCDPISGHVSLYWYRQALGQGPEFLTYFNYEAQQDKSGLPNDRFSAERPEGSISTLTIQRTEQRDSAMYRCASRPGTGGSEKLFFGSGTQLSVL.

The chain is built from TRBV5-1 and TRBJ2-2; 8 bases map to TRBD2. The CDR3 runs 17 residues. The germline CDR1 and CDR2 sequences are SGHRS and YFSETQ. The trim removed 4 bases at V and 3 bases at J, leaving 11 bases unmatched. CDR3 amino acids: CASSPLTSAGHTGELFF. The CDR3, as DNA: TGCGCCAGCAGCCCACTGACTAGCGCCGGGCACACCGGGGAGCTGTTTTTT.

This clone came up a few times. The V gene is TRBV4-1, the J gene TRBJ2-2; a possible D gene is TRBD1 (5 bases). Germline CDR1 MGHRA, CDR2 YSYEKL. CDR3 length: 16 residues. The V gene lost 5 bases and the J gene lost 6 bases, with 19 bases spanning the gap. The CDR3 region is CASSLRQRSQAGELFF. The CDR3 DNA is TGCGCCAGCAGCTTACGCCAGAGGTCACAGGCCGGGGAGCTGTTTTTT.

In its sample, this clone was seen a few times. The chain is built from TRBV28 and TRBJ2-2; 7 bases agree with TRBD1. CDR1 and CDR2 (germline): MDHEN, SYDVKM. The CDR3 contains 18 residues. Trimming at V came to 1 base and at J to 4 bases, leaving 12 bases not matched to a gene. CDR3 region: CASSLFRRHRGSTGELFF. Written as DNA, the CDR3 is TGTGCCAGCAGTTTATTCCGACGTCACAGGGGATCCACCGGGGAGCTGTTTTTT. The complete variable domain, with remaining parts taken from reference TRBV28 and TRBJ2-2, reads DVKVTQSSRYLVKRTGEKVFLECVQDMDHENMFWYRQDPGLGLRLIYFSYDVKMKEKGDIPEGYSVSREKKERFSLILESASTNQTSMYLCASSLFRRHRGSTGELFFGEGSRLTVL.

The chain combines TRBV7-9 with TRBJ1-4; 7 nucleotides match TRBD1. In germline, CDR1 is SEHNR, CDR2 FQNEAQ (reference sequence). The CDR3 sequence is 19 residues long. The V gene end was trimmed by 4 bases and the J gene end by 4 bases; junction bases not matched to a gene: 18. The CDR3 reads CASSSTISYRGFINEKLFF. The CDR3 coding sequence is TGTGCCAGCAGCTCAACAATATCCTACAGGGGCTTTATTAATGAAAAACTGTTTTTT.

On this clone itself: Different DNA sequences within this sample yield the same CDR3. The V call is TRBV24-1, the J call TRBJ2-1; TRBD2 matches 14 bases. CDR1 and CDR2 from the germline V gene are KGHDR and SFDVKD. V lost 3 bases to trimming and J lost 6 bases; unmatched junction nucleotides: 3. The CDR3 is made up of 16 amino acids. In DNA, the CDR3 is TGTGCCACCAGTGATACAGGGACTAGCGGGGGCAATGAGCAGTTCTTC. Its protein product is CATSDTGTSGGNEQFF.

The table lists this clone with a few counts. The rearrangement joins TRBV2 to TRBJ1-5; D remains unclear. From germline, CDR1 is SNHLY and CDR2 FYNNEI. CDR3 length: 13 amino acids. The V end was cut by 7 bases, the J end by 5 bases, with 12 bases between. The CDR3 coding sequence is TGTGCCAGCAACACTCTGGAGGATCAGCCCCAGCATTTT. It is translated as CASNTLEDQPQHF. Using reference TRBV2 and TRBJ1-5 for the parts outside the CDR3, the full variable domain is EPEVTQTPSHQVTQMGQEVILRCVPISNHLYFYWYRQILGQKVEFLVSFYNNEISEKSEIFDDQFSVERPDGSNFTLKIRSTKLEDSAMYFCASNTLEDQPQHFGDGTRLSIL.

This rearrangement joins TRBV6-5 to TRBJ2-7, with 8 positions matching TRBD2. Trimming took 10 bases from V and 3 from J; bases not matched to a gene: 14. Germline V gives CDR1 MNHEY, CDR2 SVGAGI. The CDR3 has 15 amino acids. CDR3 region: CAIKFLAGGLYEQYF. The CDR3 nucleotides are TGTGCCATCAAATTCCTGGCGGGGGGCCTCTACGAGCAGTACTTC.

This sequence joins TRBV18 and TRBJ1-5; D gene uncertain. With 1 base removed from V and 2 bases from J, the gap between germline ends came to 12 bases. CDR1 KGHSH and CDR2 LQKENI come from the germline V gene. This CDR3 is built from 16 residues. CDR3 loop: CASSPRERIGNQPQHF. The CDR3 nucleotides read TGTGCCAGCTCACCACGGGAGAGGATTGGCAATCAGCCCCAGCATTTT.

This rearrangement joins TRBV6-2 or TRBV6-3 to TRBJ1-4; D perhaps matches TRBD1 (5 bases). The V end was cut by 0 bases, the J end by 13 bases, with 9 bases between. There are 12 residues in the CDR3. CDR1 is MNHEY and CDR2 is SVGEGT in the germline V gene. The CDR3 coding sequence is TGTGCCAGCAGTTACTCTGGCAGGGTACTGTTTTTT. It codes for CASSYSGRVLFF.

The genes are TRBV7-2 and TRBJ1-2; 8 nucleotides agree with TRBD1. The CDR3 runs 14 residues. V dropped 0 bases and J dropped 5; count of bases not matched to a gene: 2. Germline V gives CDR1 SGHTA, CDR2 FQGNSA. CDR3 protein: CASSLAGQVYGYTF. The DNA for the CDR3 is TGTGCCAGCAGCTTAGCGGGACAGGTGTATGGCTACACCTTC. Combining the CDR3 with reference TRBV7-2 and TRBJ1-2 gives the whole variable domain GAGVSQSPSNKVTEKGKDVELRCDPISGHTALYWYRQSLGQGLEFLIYFQGNSAPDKSGLPSDRFSAERTGGSVSTLTIQRTQQEDSAVYLCASSLAGQVYGYTFGSGTRLTVV.

This chain joins TRBV27 and TRBJ2-2, with D possibly TRBD2 on 5 matching bases. There are 17 residues in the CDR3. The V end lost 5 bases, the J end lost 1 base, and 17 bases lay between the germline ends. Germline CDR1 reads MNHEY; CDR2 reads SMNVEV (reference sequence). The CDR3 DNA follows: TGTGCCAGCAGTCCAATCCCCGGCGGAGGGAACACCGGGGAGCTGTTTTTT. Translated, it gives CASSPIPGGGNTGELFF.

This chain joins TRBV7-2 and TRBJ2-1; 8 bases agree with TRBD2. CDR3 length: 16 residues. CDR1 and CDR2 (germline): SGHTA, FQGNSA. Losses at the gene ends were 5 bases for V and 7 bases for J; bases not matched to a gene: 13. CDR3 DNA: TGTGCCAGCAGCCCCCGCTTCGGCGGGGGGCTGAATGAGCAGTTCTTC. This sequence encodes CASSPRFGGGLNEQFF.

The V and J genes are TRBV28 and TRBJ1-2, with 7 bases matching TRBD1. The CDR3 is made up of 13 amino acids. Germline CDR1 MDHEN, CDR2 SYDVKM. The junction had 3 bases not matched to a gene; V was cut back by 2 bases and J by 6 bases. CDR3 nucleotide sequence: TGTGCCAGCAGTTTACCCAGGGGGGATGGCTACACCTTC. It codes for CASSLPRGDGYTF.

With respect to this clone: Compared with germline, one end of the junction differs, possibly owing to a read error. This chain uses TRBV2 with TRBJ2-7; D is perhaps TRBD1 (5 bases). This CDR3 contains 11 residues. The germline gives CDR1 SNHLY, CDR2 FYNNEI. The DNA of the CDR3 is TGTGCCAGCGGGGCTTCCGGACGGGTAAGGTTC. This sequence encodes CASGASGRVRF.

The chain combines TRBV27 with TRBJ2-1, with 9 bases lining up with TRBD1. The germline CDR1 and CDR2 sequences are MNHEY and SMNVEV (reference sequence). The CDR3 runs to 13 residues. The V and J ends lost 2 bases and 7 bases, in that order; junction bases with no gene match: 0. DNA of the CDR3: TGTGCCAGCAGTTTAGGACAGGGGAATGAGCAGTTCTTC. Protein: CASSLGQGNEQFF.

The V and J genes are TRBV13 and TRBJ1-1; the D gene is possibly TRBD1 (6 bases). The germline V and J ends were trimmed by 0 bases and 5 bases, with 10 bases remaining between them. The germline V gene has CDR1 PRHDT and CDR2 FYEKMQ (reference sequence). The CDR3 length is 14 residues. The CDR3 here is CASSLGQGRTEAFF. For the CDR3, the DNA is TGTGCCAGCAGCTTAGGTCAGGGGAGAACTGAAGCTTTCTTT.

This chain links TRBV3-1 (or the pseudogene TRBV3-2) with TRBJ1-2; D unclear. The CDR3 has 14 amino acids. V was clipped by 3 bases and J by 4 bases, with 12 bases between them. CDR1 is LGHDT, CDR2 YNNKEL, per germline (reference sequence). The DNA of the CDR3 is TGTGCCAGCAGCCACATCCCCGAGCTCTATGGCTACACCTTC. Its protein is CASSHIPELYGYTF.

In this sample, this clone turned up once. Other DNA variants within this sample encode the same CDR3. The rearrangement links TRBV18 to TRBJ2-3, with TRBD2 identical over 8 bases. This CDR3 region has 16 residues. Germline CDR1 KGHSH, CDR2 LQKENI. Unmatched junction bases numbered 2, after V lost 0 bases and J lost 0 bases. The CDR3 loop reads CASSPPERGSTDTQYF. The CDR3 DNA sequence: TGTGCCAGCTCACCACCGGAGCGGGGGAGCACAGATACGCAGTATTTT.

This clone appeared a single time. The chain is built from TRBV5-6 and TRBJ1-6, with D possibly being TRBD1 (5 bases). CDR3 size: 14 residues. V lost 4 bases and J 5 bases, leaving 10 bases between the germline ends. Germline CDR1 and CDR2: SGHDT and YYEEEE. The CDR3 DNA sequence: TGTGCCAGCAGCAGGGGAATTAATAATTCACCCCTCCACTTT. Translation gives CASSRGINNSPLHF.

The chain links TRBV19 to TRBJ2-1, with 11 bases lining up with TRBD2. J lost 8 bases, V lost 6 bases, and 9 bases had no gene match. The germline V gene has CDR1 LNHDA and CDR2 SQIVND (reference sequence). The CDR3 sequence is 15 residues long. CDR3: CASSPRTSGGYEQFF. The CDR3 DNA reads as TGTGCCAGTAGCCCACGTACTAGCGGGGGCTATGAGCAGTTCTTC.

As regards this clone: Other DNA sequences in this sample translate to the same CDR3. The J gene is TRBJ1-2, the V gene TRBV2, with 9 bases that match TRBD1. CDR3 length equals 12 residues. Per germline, CDR1 SNHLY and CDR2 FYNNEI. The ends lost 6 bases at V and 5 bases at J; junction bases unmatched: 1. CDR3 nucleotides: TGTGCCAGCAGGGACAGGGGTTATGGCTACACCTTC. This codes for CASRDRGYGYTF.

The rearrangement uses TRBV30 and TRBJ1-2; 9 nucleotides line up with TRBD1. Looked up from germline, CDR1 is GTSNPN and CDR2 is SVGIG (reference sequence). V shed 8 bases and J 2 bases; nucleotides not matched to a gene: 12. The CDR3 covers 15 residues. The CDR3 protein is CAGGEQGARNYGYTF. As DNA, the CDR3 is TGTGCCGGTGGGGAACAGGGGGCGCGGAACTATGGCTACACCTTC. The entire variable domain, with the rest obtained from reference TRBV30 and TRBJ1-2, is as follows: SQTIHQWPATLVQPVGSPLSLECTVEGTSNPNLYWYRQAAGRGLQLLFYSVGIGQISSEVPQNLSASRPQDRQFILSSKKLLLSDSGFYLCAGGEQGARNYGYTFGSGTRLTVV.

The chain uses TRBV15 and TRBJ2-1; D is possibly TRBD1 (5 bases). The V gene lost 3 bases and the J gene lost 4 bases, with 16 bases spanning the gap. The CDR3 spans 16 residues. Germline CDR1 is LNHNV and CDR2 is YYDKDF (reference sequence). DNA of the CDR3: TGTGCCACCAGCAGGGGGCTGGCCCGAAAATACAATGAGCAGTTCTTC. Amino acid sequence: CATSRGLARKYNEQFF.

V is TRBV2 and J is TRBJ1-2; TRBD1 is a possible D gene (6 bases). The CDR3 loop spans 14 amino acids. V was cut by 6 bases and J by 7 bases, with 18 bases left in between. CDR1 and CDR2 (germline): SNHLY, FYNNEI. CDR3 DNA sequence: TGTGCCAGCAGAATGGAACAGGGTGTGGGTGGCTACACCTTC. Amino acids: CASRMEQGVGGYTF.

This clone occurred a few times. The chain combines TRBV2 with TRBJ1-2; D ambiguous. The CDR3 is made up of 14 amino acids. Between the trimmed V and J ends, which lost 4 bases and 1 base, there was a span of 10 bases. Germline lookup yields CDR1 SNHLY and CDR2 FYNNEI. CDR3 sequence: CASSVPGNNYGYTF. CDR3 DNA: TGTGCCAGCAGTGTTCCGGGGAATAACTATGGCTACACCTTC.

The chain joins TRBV19 to TRBJ1-1; 7 positions agree with TRBD1. This CDR3 is built from 16 residues. The ends lost 6 bases at V and 0 bases at J; junction bases unmatched: 10. The germline gives CDR1 LNHDA, CDR2 SQIVND (reference sequence). The CDR3 loop reads CASRAGTVLLNTEAFF. DNA for the CDR3: TGTGCCAGTAGGGCCGGGACAGTGCTCCTGAACACTGAAGCTTTCTTT.

The CDR3, as DNA: TGTGCCAGCAGCGCTAGGGACAGGGCCCCTAGTGGCTACACCTTC. Translation gives CASSARDRAPSGYTF. The V and J genes are TRBV9 and TRBJ1-2, with 9 bases fitting TRBD1. The CDR3 is 15 amino acids. Germline values: CDR1 SGDLS, CDR2 YYNGEE. V was clipped by 3 bases and J by 7 bases; unmatched bases: 10.

This sequence joins TRBV5-1 and TRBJ1-6; 7 positions agree with TRBD1. Trimming took 0 bases from V and 9 from J; bases not matched to a gene: 6. The CDR3 consists of 15 residues. Germline CDR1 is SGHRS and CDR2 is YFSETQ. Written as DNA, the CDR3 is TGCGCCAGCAGCTTGGCCGGGGACAGAATTTCACCCCTCCACTTT. This encodes CASSLAGDRISPLHF.